The rows below give T cell receptor beta chains drawn from one sample of a study of control samples from healthy donors and cancer patients. Data came from immunoSEQ multiplex PCR; TCRdb stores just in-frame clones and leaves some out. The sample comprises around 130,000 clones, approximately 90% of which are singletons, and around 8.9% rests with the top ten. The source material was blood. These receptors all stem from a man aged 18 to 35 in good health. CDR3s include the opening cysteine and the closing phenylalanine or tryptophan. D genes are given only for firm matches. Not all rows give a size; the values are once, few, many and, for expanded clones, a class.

cdr3_aa,cdr3_nt,clone_size,v_call,j_call,d_call
CASISDGYNEQFF,TGTGCCAGTATCTCGGACGGGTACAATGAGCAGTTCTTC,.,TRBV19,TRBJ2-1,.
CASSQQGDNQPQHF,TGTGCCAGCAGTCAACAGGGAGACAATCAGCCCCAGCATTTT,once,TRBV2,TRBJ1-5,.
CASSVQGGTEAFF,TGTGCCAGTAGTGTCCAGGGGGGAACTGAAGCTTTCTTT,.,TRBV19,TRBJ1-1,TRBD1
CASRAGFSNTEAFF,TGTGCCAGCAGGGCAGGGTTTAGTAACACTGAAGCTTTCTTT,.,TRBV27,TRBJ1-1,.
CASSTVQLEAFF,TGTGCCAGTAGTACTGTACAGCTTGAAGCTTTCTTT,.,TRBV19,TRBJ1-1,.
CASSYGDISYEQYF,TGTGCCAGCAGCTACGGGGACATATCCTACGAGCAGTACTTC,.,TRBV7-6,TRBJ2-7,.
CATSRVGGGYGYTF,TGTGCCACCAGCAGAGTGGGGGGTGGCTATGGCTACACCTTC,.,TRBV15,TRBJ1-2,.
CASSPDRGLNSPLHF,TGTGCCAGCAGCCCGGACAGGGGGCTGAATTCACCCCTCCACTTT,.,TRBV3-1/TRBV3-2,TRBJ1-6,TRBD1
CASSLNILPSYEQYF,TGCGCCAGCAGCTTGAACATCCTCCCATCCTACGAGCAGTACTTC,medium-sized,TRBV5-1,TRBJ2-7,.
CASRDRDLEAFF,TGTGCCAGCAGGGACAGGGACCTTGAAGCTTTCTTT,.,TRBV6-6,TRBJ1-1,TRBD1
CASSLLNTGELFF,TGTGCCAGCAGTTTACTAAACACCGGGGAGCTGTTTTTT,.,TRBV12-3/TRBV12-4,TRBJ2-2,.
CASSDRTVYGYTF,TGTGCCAGCAGCGACCGGACAGTCTATGGCTACACCTTC,.,TRBV9,TRBJ1-2,.
CAWSKRLASEQFF,TGTGCCTGGAGTAAAAGACTAGCATCTGAGCAGTTCTTC,.,TRBV30,TRBJ2-1,TRBD2
CASSEFRGTYNEQFF,TGTGCCAGCAGTGAGTTCAGGGGCACCTACAATGAGCAGTTCTTC,.,TRBV25-1,TRBJ2-1,.
CASSGLHGYTF,TGTGCCAGCAGCGGTCTACATGGCTACACCTTC,.,TRBV9,TRBJ1-2,.
CASSLRSGLAGGPNEQFF,TGTGCCAGCAGCTTACGCTCGGGGTTAGCGGGGGGGCCTAATGAGCAGTTCTTC,.,TRBV7-7,TRBJ2-1,TRBD2
CASSDGGDADTQYF,TGTGCCAGCAGTGACGGGGGGGACGCAGATACGCAGTATTTT,few,TRBV6-4,TRBJ2-3,TRBD2
CASSLPRQGSYGYTF,TGTGCCAGCAGCTTACCCCGACAGGGTAGCTATGGCTACACCTTC,.,TRBV5-6,TRBJ1-2,TRBD1
CASSSPQGLDTEAFF,TGTGCCAGCAGCTCACCACAGGGGTTGGACACTGAAGCTTTCTTT,.,TRBV11-2,TRBJ1-1,TRBD1
CASSYWTGRGHEKLFF,TGTGCCAGCAGTTACTGGACAGGGAGGGGGCATGAAAAACTGTTTTTT,.,TRBV6-5,TRBJ1-4,TRBD1
CASSLAERDTIYF,TGTGCCAGCAGCTTAGCCGAGAGGGACACCATATATTTT,.,TRBV11-3,TRBJ1-3,.
CASSVGQGGQPQHF,TGTGCCAGCAGCGTGGGACAGGGCGGTCAGCCCCAGCATTTT,.,TRBV5-6,TRBJ1-5,TRBD1
CASSRTRPGQGVNTEAFF,TGCGCCAGCAGTCGCACGCGTCCGGGACAGGGGGTGAACACTGAAGCTTTCTTT,.,TRBV4-1,TRBJ1-1,TRBD1
CAWTGNGYEQYF,TGTGCCTGGACAGGGAACGGGTACGAGCAGTACTTC,.,TRBV30,TRBJ2-7,.
CASSLASVSGPEETQYF,TGTGCCAGCAGCTTAGCATCGGTATCAGGGCCAGAGGAGACCCAGTACTTC,.,TRBV7-9,TRBJ2-5,.
CASSLGAGLMGNEQFF,TGTGCCAGCAGCTTAGGTGCAGGGTTGATGGGCAATGAGCAGTTCTTC,.,TRBV7-9,TRBJ2-1,.
CASSLTGAPGNTIYF,TGCGCCAGCAGCTTGACAGGGGCGCCTGGAAACACCATATATTTT,.,TRBV5-1,TRBJ1-3,TRBD1
CASSYGPSSSYNSPLHF,TGTGCCAGCAGCTACGGACCTTCAAGCTCCTATAATTCACCCCTCCACTTT,.,TRBV7-3,TRBJ1-6,.
CASSDSGKLGQGARETQYF,TGTGCCAGCAGCGACAGCGGAAAATTGGGACAGGGGGCGCGGGAGACCCAGTACTTC,.,TRBV7-6,TRBJ2-5,TRBD1
CASSPGLAETDTQYF,TGTGCCAGCAGCCCCGGACTAGCGGAAACAGATACGCAGTATTTT,.,TRBV5-4,TRBJ2-3,TRBD2
CASSLEGTDTQYF,TGCGCCAGCAGCCTAGAGGGCACAGATACGCAGTATTTT,.,TRBV5-1,TRBJ2-3,.
CASSWAGPRLDQPQHF,TGTGCCAGCAGTTGGGCAGGCCCCCGTCTCGATCAGCCCCAGCATTTT,.,TRBV27,TRBJ1-5,.
CASSWSGGAVTDTQYF,TGTGCCAGCAGCTGGAGCGGGGGGGCCGTCACAGATACGCAGTATTTT,.,TRBV5-4,TRBJ2-3,TRBD2
CASTSGADYGYTF,TGTGCCAGCACTTCAGGGGCTGACTATGGCTACACCTTC,.,TRBV2,TRBJ1-2,.
CASSRSRANTEAFF,TGTGCCAGCAGCCGCTCGCGGGCGAACACTGAAGCTTTCTTT,.,TRBV11-2,TRBJ1-1,.
CASRPTGYINEKLFF,TGTGCCAGCAGGCCGACAGGGTATATCAATGAAAAACTGTTTTTT,.,TRBV6-4,TRBJ1-4,TRBD1
CASRGWTGNYGYTF,TGTGCCAGCAGGGGATGGACAGGGAACTATGGCTACACCTTC,.,TRBV2,TRBJ1-2,TRBD1
CASSEVPGNTIYF,TGTGCCAGCAGTGAGGTTCCTGGAAACACCATATATTTT,.,TRBV6-1,TRBJ1-3,.
CASSLDSGGASDTQYF,TGCGCCAGCAGCTTGGACAGCGGGGGGGCTTCGGATACGCAGTATTTT,.,TRBV5-1,TRBJ2-3,TRBD2
CATSWGQPLSYEQYF,TGTGCCACCAGCTGGGGACAGCCTCTCTCCTACGAGCAGTACTTC,.,TRBV15,TRBJ2-7,TRBD1
CASRWIGGTGELFF,TGTGCCAGCAGGTGGATCGGGGGCACCGGGGAGCTGTTTTTT,.,TRBV7-9,TRBJ2-2,.
CAWSVRGARIETQYF,TGTGCCTGGAGTGTAAGGGGGGCTAGGATAGAGACCCAGTACTTC,.,TRBV30,TRBJ2-5,.
CASSVLGRLTNTEAFF,TGTGCCAGCTCGGTGTTGGGCAGATTAACGAACACTGAAGCTTTCTTT,.,TRBV2,TRBJ1-1,.
CASSGTGEDQPQHF,TGTGCCAGCAGCGGGACAGGGGAGGATCAGCCCCAGCATTTT,.,TRBV2,TRBJ1-5,TRBD1
CASSINGGQHQPQHF,TGCGCCAGCAGCATAAACGGGGGGCAGCATCAGCCCCAGCATTTT,.,TRBV5-1,TRBJ1-5,.
CASSLWQGAGETQYF,TGCGCCAGCAGCTTGTGGCAGGGGGCTGGGGAGACCCAGTACTTC,.,TRBV5-1,TRBJ2-5,TRBD1
CATPDRESSYEQYF,TGTGCCACCCCGGACAGGGAATCTTCTTACGAGCAGTACTTC,.,TRBV24-1,TRBJ2-7,TRBD1
CATSDPSSGGPQFF,TGTGCCACCAGTGACCCCTCTAGCGGGGGCCCACAGTTCTTC,.,TRBV24-1,TRBJ2-1,TRBD2
CAWSVLNTEAFF,TGTGCCTGGAGTGTTTTGAACACTGAAGCTTTCTTT,once,TRBV30,TRBJ1-1,.
CASRTRTSTDIQYF,TGTGCCAGCAGGACCCGGACTAGCACCGACATTCAGTACTTC,.,TRBV6-5,TRBJ2-4,TRBD2
CASRTGVGSYEQYF,TGCGCCAGCAGGACAGGGGTCGGGTCCTACGAGCAGTACTTC,.,TRBV10-2,TRBJ2-7,TRBD1
CASSESAGLPRDEQYF,TGCGCCAGCAGTGAGTCTGCCGGACTCCCTCGGGACGAGCAGTACTTC,once,TRBV10-1,TRBJ2-7,.